The 3 T cell receptor beta chains listed next were all sequenced from one sample in a study of molecular identifiers for immune sequencing clone quantification (dated 2018 in TCRdb). Library prep was done by PCR. Instrument on record: NextSeq 500. TCRdb took the public reads, trimmed them with fastp at Q25, ran MiXCR for clone calling and kept in-frame beta chains. Every CDR3 protein is listed once, alongside the most common genes and DNA of its rows. Across this sample there are over 300,000 distinct CDR3 sequences, with roughly 23% seen only once. The ten biggest clones cover 0.74% of the sample. Sequencing input: naive CD8+ T cells from blood, with Jurkat cell RNA spiked in. Taken with the paper, the label for cell subset or site translates to: FACS-sorted CD8+CD4-CCR7+CD45RA+ naive T cells. The receptors originated from a human donor in good health. Some libraries in this study had Jurkat cell RNA spiked in.

This sequence joins TRBV29-1 and TRBJ2-5, with D possibly TRBD2 on 5 matching bases. V dropped 2 bases and J dropped 5 bases, with 18 bases sitting between them. This CDR3 has 15 residues. CDR1 is SQVTM, CDR2 ANQGSEA, per germline. CDR3 residues: CSVETSPYRRETQYF. The CDR3 nucleotides read TGCAGCGTTGAAACTAGTCCCTACCGCCGGGAGACCCAGTACTTC.

This sequence joins TRBV20-1 and TRBJ2-7, with TRBD1 identical over 8 bases. Germline V gene lookup returns CDR1 DFQATT and CDR2 SNEGSKA (reference sequence). The CDR3 covers 13 residues. After removal of 6 bases from V and 2 bases from J, the junction contained 6 bases not matched to a gene. The CDR3: CSAKDRETYEQYF. DNA for the CDR3: TGCAGTGCAAAGGACAGGGAAACCTACGAGCAGTACTTC.

The chain joins TRBV7-2 to TRBJ2-7, with 13 bases that match TRBD2. This CDR3 is built from 14 residues. Trimming cost V 5 bases and J 5 bases; bases outside gene matches: 3. Germline lookup yields CDR1 SGHTA and CDR2 FQGNSA. CDR3 bases: TGTGCCAGCAGCACTAGCGGGAGGGCTGACGAGCAGTACTTC. Its translation is CASSTSGRADEQYF.